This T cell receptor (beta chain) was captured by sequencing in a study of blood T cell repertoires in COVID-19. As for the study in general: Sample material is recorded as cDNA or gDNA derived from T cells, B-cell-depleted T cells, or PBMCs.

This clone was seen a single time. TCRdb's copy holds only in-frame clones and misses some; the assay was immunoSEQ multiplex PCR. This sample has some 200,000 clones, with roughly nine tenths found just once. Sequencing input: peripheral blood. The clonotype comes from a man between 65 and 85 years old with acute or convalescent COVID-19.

In DNA form, the CDR3 reads TGTGCCAGCAGCTTAGTTTCTAGGCGCGAGCAGTACTTC. Amino acids: CASSLVSRREQYF. The chain carries TRBV7-8 and TRBJ2-7; D remains unclear. Trimming shortened V by 1 base and J by 6 bases, and 10 bases separated the two germline ends. CDR3 length equals 13 residues. The germline V gene encodes CDR1 SGHVS and CDR2 FQNEAQ.